This T cell receptor (beta chain) was recovered during a study of shared clonotypes between healthy human individuals. Sequencing was at deep level. Sorted-subset replicate PCRs used around 220 ng DNA, roughly 28,000 T cell genomes. Profiling relied on immunoSEQ multiplex PCR, and the TCRdb table lists in-frame clones only, not all of them. The sample has around 200,000 clones, around 93% seen once. The germline V gene encodes CDR1 MGHRA and CDR2 YSYEKL. The CDR3 sequence is 16 residues long. The V gene end was trimmed by 0 bases and the J gene end by 3 bases; junction bases not matched to a gene: 6. A CD45RA+ naive subset and a CD45RA-negative memory subset were split from CD4+ cells.

The chain is built from TRBV4-1 and TRBJ2-3, with 7 bases fitting TRBD2. The sequenced material came from naive CD4+ T cells sorted from blood. Subset denoted: CD45RA+ positively selected. The sequence came from a woman younger than 45 in good health. The CDR3 DNA is TGCGCCAGCAGCCAAGATCCTCTCGGGGGGACAGATACGCAGTATTTT. It specifies CASSQDPLGGTDTQYF.